This T cell receptor beta chain was documented in a study of spatial heterogeneity in lung cancer (dated by TCRdb to about 2019). With regard to the full study: Beta-chain transcripts were consistently detected in greater numbers than alpha-chain transcripts, which likely reflects a higher abundance of beta-chain transcripts. In non-small cell lung cancer, the study quantitatively compared TCR alpha and beta repertoires across several tumor regions, matched nontumor lung, and blood. In the raw uncorrected reads, each unique combination of TCR and UMI appeared more than ten times on average. The study linked features of the TCR repertoire to counts of nonsynonymous mutations, which were determined by whole-exome sequencing of tumor tissue. Both alpha and beta chains were TCR-sequenced in samples taken at surgery, namely 220 tumor regions, around 61 matched nontumor lung samples and 56 PBMC samples. Beyond this particular receptor, the publication reports: Ubiquitous expanded tumor TCRs were detected in blood more often at tumor resection than at routine follow-up. Additional single-cell paired TCR alpha and beta sequencing was considered necessary to confirm, at a functional level, the hypothesis that regional TCRs recognize regional mutations.

The library was built by means of 5' RACE. Instrument on record: NextSeq 500. To allow correction of PCR and sequencing errors, the TCR library protocol tagged every TCR cDNA molecule with a unique molecular identifier. For the original study's pipeline: TCR identification, UMI-based error correction and CDR3 extraction were performed with Decombinator tools. Expanded TCRs were defined as those above a frequency of 2 per 1,000, corresponding to the top 1% of the tumor frequency distribution. Rényi diversity was computed with the R vegan package after subsampling each repertoire 100 times to 5,000 TCRs. CDR3 similarity networks were built from amino acid triplet string-kernel similarity, with CDR3s being connected when pairwise similarity was above 0.82. Using fastp trimming at Q25 and MiXCR clonotype assembly, TCRdb reanalyzed the public sequencing data and kept in-frame beta chains. When rows share a CDR3 protein, they turn into one entry using the most common DNA and genes. The V and J calls shown here were made by TCRdb, not taken from the authors' results. The sample table holds some 83,000 distinct CDR3 sequences, of which more than 15% were seen once. Of the sample, about 6.8% is held by the ten largest clones.

The time point tag for this specimen amounts to: sample taken at primary tumor resection. TCR sequencing used whole RNA extracted from tumor and nontumor lung tissue, or from cryopreserved PBMC samples, without cell sorting. Donors were some 67 patients with early-stage, untreated non-small cell lung cancer from the lung TRACERx cohort. Only patients for whom sufficient RNA was available from at least two tumor regions were selected for TCR sequencing. The CDR3 goes from the cysteine to the phenylalanine over 19 residues. This entry keeps only the CDR3 DNA: 57 bases, framed from base 1. Trimming leaves V shorter by 5 bases and J shorter by 3 bases, with the junction holding 17 bases beyond the gene matches. The germline V gene gives CDR1 as SGHTA and CDR2 as FQGNSA. In this sample, this clonotype turned up a few times. The antigen it binds to is not known. No base qualities exist here, and no much larger clone lies one base off it.

Sequenced here: PBMCs, sampled at surgery. This receptor was obtained from a male donor with early-stage non-small cell lung cancer. The chain is assembled from TRBV7-2 and TRBJ2-1; 9 central bases correspond to TRBD2. The CDR3 protein: CASSPRSVTSGPLYNEQFF. The nucleotide sequence is given as TGTGCCAGCAGCCCGCGATCGGTAACTAGCGGGCCTCTCTACAATGAGCAGTTCTTC.